This is a list of T cell receptor beta chains from one sample in a study of T cell responses to AZD1222 COVID-19 vaccine. Clones were read by immunoSEQ multiplex PCR, and TCRdb kept only the in-frame ones, dropping some. Among some 200,000 clones listed, roughly 90% were seen once. Sequenced here: peripheral blood, sampled 28 days after the second AZD1222 dose. All receptors come from an adult who received the AZD1222 COVID-19 vaccine. Both conserved end residues are part of each CDR3. Each record gives: D gene, V gene, J gene, CDR3 protein. A D gene is named only where the DNA matches it firmly.

TRBD2	TRBV28	TRBJ2-1	CASSSLGTSGRAGGEQFF
-	TRBV12-3/TRBV12-4	TRBJ1-2	CASSFGEYGYTF
-	TRBV3-1/TRBV3-2	TRBJ1-5	CASSQALGQPQHF
TRBD2	TRBV3-1/TRBV3-2	TRBJ2-3	CASSQGWREDRTDTQYF
-	TRBV11-2	TRBJ2-7	CASSRHFGQGRNEQYF
-	TRBV19	TRBJ1-2	CASSRGPGYTF
TRBD1	TRBV2	TRBJ2-2	CASTITGANTGELFF
TRBD1	TRBV19	TRBJ1-5	CASSRQGFHQPQHF
-	TRBV6-2/TRBV6-3	TRBJ1-5	CASSTTGTLNNQPQHF
-	TRBV27	TRBJ1-3	CASSSRPPYSGNTIYF
-	TRBV10-1	TRBJ2-2	CASSAESGHSTGELFF
-	TRBV18	TRBJ1-4	CASSPNTGEKLFF
-	TRBV27	TRBJ2-1	CASSSQPTGYNEQFF
-	TRBV27	TRBJ1-5	CASRPSPSGLDNQPQHF
-	TRBV4-1	TRBJ2-1	CASSQEGAGGAFLGNEQFF
-	TRBV4-1	TRBJ2-2	CASSQDINTGELFF
-	TRBV9	TRBJ2-1	CASNISPYRVRSYNEQFF
-	TRBV29-1	TRBJ2-2	CSVEDRGELFF
-	TRBV29-1	TRBJ2-2	CSVGRGSGELFF
-	TRBV19	TRBJ1-2	CASNLPLKGDGYTF
-	TRBV6-5	TRBJ2-7	CASKGNYEQYF
TRBD2	TRBV10-3	TRBJ2-1	CAISESGISGRSGEQFF
-	TRBV28	TRBJ1-5	CASSLYRRDQPQHF
TRBD1	TRBV9	TRBJ1-6	CASSGTGGNNSPLHF
-	TRBV5-4	TRBJ2-3	CASSLTRGTQYF
TRBD2	TRBV7-2	TRBJ2-1	CASSLRWTSGHNEQFF
-	TRBV30	TRBJ1-1	CAGNRERVNTEAFF
-	TRBV6-2/TRBV6-3	TRBJ1-4	CASSYSVPEKLFF
-	TRBV24-1	TRBJ1-5	CATAAGSGQPQHF
-	TRBV27	TRBJ2-1	CASSLGAYNEQFF
TRBD2	TRBV11-1	TRBJ2-7	CASSLIAGVYYEQYF
-	TRBV18	TRBJ1-2	CASSPPLIPYYGYTF
-	TRBV10-3	TRBJ1-2	CAISESGGKKRSYGYTF
TRBD1	TRBV5-1	TRBJ1-2	CASSLAGTGANYGYTF
-	TRBV12-5	TRBJ2-3	CASGLFRGRGTDTQYF
-	TRBV7-8	TRBJ2-3	CASSRGSGLTDTQYF
-	TRBV12-3/TRBV12-4	TRBJ1-1	CASSFRLLRGAFF
-	TRBV19	TRBJ1-2	CASSIAGVGGYTF
-	TRBV5-6	TRBJ1-2	CASSPLGEDYGYTF
-	TRBV7-6	TRBJ2-2	CASSLQTGSNTGELFF
-	TRBV7-2	TRBJ2-5	CASSFRAETQYF
-	TRBV4-1	TRBJ1-6	CASSQGPVAKGNSPLHF
-	TRBV28	TRBJ1-1	CASSFLRDLNTEAFF
-	TRBV10-3	TRBJ1-2	CAISVEGVAGYTF
-	TRBV18	TRBJ2-2	CASSEDSTGELFF
-	TRBV6-4	TRBJ1-6	CASSDSGLMGSPLHF
-	TRBV28	TRBJ1-5	CASRSGGNQPQHF
-	TRBV19	TRBJ1-1	CASSVEVIAFF
-	TRBV3-1/TRBV3-2	TRBJ2-2	CASSLLQRGRAGELFF
-	TRBV10-3	TRBJ2-3	CAISLTSFDTQYF
-	TRBV28	TRBJ1-1	CASSFVSRRLNTEAFF
-	TRBV11-2	TRBJ2-1	CASSSGPGMGNEQFF
-	TRBV6-1	TRBJ2-7	CASSDRVPYEQYF